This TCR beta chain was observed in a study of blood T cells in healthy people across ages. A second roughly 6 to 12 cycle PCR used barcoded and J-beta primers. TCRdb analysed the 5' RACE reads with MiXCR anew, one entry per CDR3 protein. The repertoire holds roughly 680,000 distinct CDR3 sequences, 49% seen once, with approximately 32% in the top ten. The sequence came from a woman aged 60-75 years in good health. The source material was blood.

This CDR3 is CASSDLGGRDHEQYF. The CDR3 nucleotides are TGTGCCAGTAGTGACCTTGGCGGGAGGGACCACGAGCAGTACTTC. The rearrangement joins TRBV19 to TRBJ2-5, with TRBD2 matching 9 bases. TRBJ2-7 matches the DNA end more closely, so the J call is doubtful. The CDR3 sequence is 15 residues long. CDR1 is LNHDA and CDR2 is SQIVND in the germline V gene (reference sequence).